The 3 T cell receptor beta chains presented below share a single source sample, sequenced in a study of T cell responses to AZD1222 COVID-19 vaccine (dated by TCRdb to about 2021). The library was produced with the immunoSEQ multiplex PCR assay. TCRdb took over this immuneACCESS table, retaining in-frame rearrangements with V and J assigned. Such tables are incomplete; in checked studies, under half of the missing clones stem from an unresolved V gene, and the remainder is unexplained. Recorded for this sample are 180,000 or so clones; approximately 86% of them occurred a single time. The ten top clones hold about 8% of the sample. The time point label corresponds to: baseline before first vaccination. This specimen was peripheral blood, taken on day 0 of AZD1222 vaccination. The receptors here all came from an adult in good health.

This rearrangement joins TRBV19 to TRBJ2-1; no firm D call. The CDR3 loop spans 12 amino acids. Germline V lookup: CDR1 LNHDA, CDR2 SQIVND (reference sequence). The V end lost 3 bases, the J end lost 9 bases, and 9 bases lay between the germline ends. CDR3 residues: CASSIILGEQFF. CDR3 sequence (DNA): TGTGCCAGTAGTATCATTTTGGGTGAGCAGTTCTTC.

Remarks on this clone: Other DNA sequences in this specimen translate into the identical CDR3. V usage is TRBV27 and J usage is TRBJ1-2; the match to TRBD1 covers 9 bases. The CDR3 spans 15 residues. V trimming: 0 bases; J trimming: 1 base; junction bases outside the gene matches: 0. From germline, CDR1 is MNHEY and CDR2 SMNVEV (reference sequence). This chain's CDR3 is CASSLSTGGNYGYTF. The CDR3 nucleotides are TGTGCCAGCAGTTTATCGACAGGGGGTAACTATGGCTACACCTTC.

The V and J genes are TRBV5-4 and TRBJ1-2; 8 bases agree with TRBD1. CDR1 is SGHNT and CDR2 is YYREEE in the germline V gene (reference sequence). V lost 4 bases, J lost 0 bases, and 14 bases stayed unmatched. The length of the CDR3 is 18 residues. CDR3 amino acids: CASSPTGGDRITNYGYTF. The CDR3 region has the DNA TGTGCCAGCAGCCCCACGGGGGGGGACAGGATAACTAACTATGGCTACACCTTC. The variable domain in full, with the rest retrieved from reference TRBV5-4 and TRBJ1-2, is ETGVTQSPTHLIKTRGQQVTLRCSSQSGHNTVSWYQQALGQGPQFIFQYYREEENGRGNFPPRFSGLQFPNYSSELNVNALELDDSALYLCASSPTGGDRITNYGYTFGSGTRLTVV.